This entry is about one TCR beta chain. What it recognizes is unknown. Specified treatment: 19 received Ad26.COV2.S at low or high dose, single or two shots; about five received placebo; per-sample allocation not given. The study sampled participants on day 63 after the first vaccine or placebo injection. These data belong to a study of Ad26.COV2.S vaccination and SARS-CoV-2 variants. Overall study: Once, or twice with 56 days between doses, Ad26.COV2.S was given intramuscularly.

Some clones are missing from TCRdb's copy, which holds only in-frame ones; the method was immunoSEQ multiplex PCR. The sample holds 250,000 or so clones, 70% to 90% seen once. This CDR3 is built from 13 residues. V gave up 0 bases and J gave up 7 bases; unmatched junction bases: 3. CDR1 and CDR2 from the germline V gene are GTSNPN and SVGIG (reference sequence). Study-wide results and caveats: Vaccinees reportedly had broad spike-specific CD8+ and CD4+ T cell responses.

V gene TRBV30 combines with J gene TRBJ1-5; 7 nucleotides line up with TRBD1. The sample was peripheral blood, taken in a trial of Ad26.COV2.S vaccine versus placebo. This receptor was obtained from a person between 18 and 60 years old who received the Ad26.COV2.S COVID-19 vaccine or a placebo. For the CDR3, the DNA is TGTGCCTGGAGTGTACAGGGGCAGCAGCCCCAGCATTTT. It codes for CAWSVQGQQPQHF. Variable domain in full (rest from reference TRBV30 and TRBJ1-5): SQTIHQWPATLVQPVGSPLSLECTVEGTSNPNLYWYRQAAGRGLQLLFYSVGIGQISSEVPQNLSASRPQDRQFILSSKKLLLSDSGFYLCAWSVQGQQPQHFGDGTRLSIL.